This TCR beta chain was recovered during a study of shared T cell receptors in the human thymus (dated by TCRdb to the early 2020s). Concerning the study at large: The study examined how self-reactive, shared T-cell receptor alpha chains are generated in the human thymus.

The library was built by means of the immunoSEQ multiplex PCR assay. TCRdb provides this immuneACCESS table in a form limited to in-frame rearrangements. Some clones are lacking; in checked studies, under half of them reflect an unresolved V gene, and why the rest are absent is not known. The sample records about 660,000 clones, more than 75% of which are singletons. The leading ten clones occupy approximately 0.01% of the sample. The germline V gene (reference sequence) provides CDR1 MNHEY and CDR2 SMNVEV. V loses 5 bases at its end and J loses 4 bases; junction bases beyond the gene matches: 14. The cysteine opens and the phenylalanine closes a CDR3 of 18 amino acids. Left in the record is the CDR3 DNA by itself, 54 bases read in frame from the first base. This clone was seen a few times. Its antigen has not been determined. Base qualities are missing; no much larger clone stands one base away. These records were also assigned to another study, of human thymus T cells. The second source states: Immunologically healthy infants undergoing open corrective cardiac surgery for congenital heart defects in Finland were used as donors. Thymus tissue was obtained as surgical resects removed during corrective cardiac surgery. Biased V and J gene segment usage appeared to be present in both thymic and peripheral blood repertoires. The related research reported highly overlapping thymic TCR repertoires among unrelated individuals. TCR alpha and beta repertoires from fewer than ten infant thymus samples and four related peripheral blood samples were characterized in the study. The infant donors were roughly 6 to 244 days old, and the cohort included six or seven males and a couple of females. Thymocytes were released mechanically from tissue and stored at -70 °C as pellets of about 9-32 million cells. A QIAsymphony instrument was used to extract genomic DNA from frozen cell pellets. The immunoSEQ multiplex PCR assay was used to amplify the TCRB and TCRAD loci from a standardized quantity of quality-controlled genomic DNA. The amplicons spanned the V(D)J region and were long enough to cover the CDR3 and allow V and J genes to be identified. The commercial immunoSEQ service was used to sequence amplicons on an Illumina platform. Primer bias and sequencing errors were corrected as previously described, and TCRAD and TCRB were defined on the basis of the IMGT database. Analysis of the repertoires was done with immunoSEQ Analyzer 3.0 and VDJTools and included basic statistics, V/J segment usage, diversity estimates, rarefaction and pairwise overlap. Chao1, ChaoE, Efron-Thisted, Shannon and inverse Simpson indices were used to estimate diversity, which was also estimated on datasets down-sampled to the smallest sample. Repertoire overlap used strict matching of CDR3 nucleotide sequence, V gene and J gene, with Jaccard-based multidimensional scaling clustering. On average, thymus samples gave 750,000 to 950,000 unique TCRB clonotypes, whereas blood samples gave about 84,000.

The material sequenced was thymocytes. The chain was built from TRBV27 and TRBJ2-2, with 9 middle bases fitting TRBD2. This clonotype was obtained from a boy younger than two with a congenital heart defect. Donor details come from another sample of the same person, matched by shared clones. The DNA is as follows: TGTGCCAGCAGTCCCTCCATTCAGCGGGAGGCGGGCACCGGGGAGCTGTTTTTT. Its translation is CASSPSIQREAGTGELFF.